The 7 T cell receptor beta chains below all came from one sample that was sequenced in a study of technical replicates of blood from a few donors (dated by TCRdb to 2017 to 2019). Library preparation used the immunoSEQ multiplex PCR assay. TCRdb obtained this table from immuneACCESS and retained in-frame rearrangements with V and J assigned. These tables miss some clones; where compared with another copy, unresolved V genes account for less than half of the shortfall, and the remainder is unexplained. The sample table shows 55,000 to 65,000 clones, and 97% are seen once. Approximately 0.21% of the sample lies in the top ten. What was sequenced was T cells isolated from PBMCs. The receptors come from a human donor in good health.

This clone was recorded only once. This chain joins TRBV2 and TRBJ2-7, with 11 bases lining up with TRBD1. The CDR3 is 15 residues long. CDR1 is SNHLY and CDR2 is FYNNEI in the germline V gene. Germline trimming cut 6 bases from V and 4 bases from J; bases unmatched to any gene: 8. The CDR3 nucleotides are TGTGCCAGCAGGCCCGGGACAGGGGGTGAATACGAGCAGTACTTC. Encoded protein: CASRPGTGGEYEQYF.

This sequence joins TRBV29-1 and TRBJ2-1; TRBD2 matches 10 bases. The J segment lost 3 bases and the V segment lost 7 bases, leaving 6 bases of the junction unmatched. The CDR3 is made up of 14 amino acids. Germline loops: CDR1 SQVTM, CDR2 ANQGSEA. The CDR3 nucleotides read TGCAGCGGTGTCCTAGCGGGAGTCTACAATGAGCAGTTCTTC. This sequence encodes CSGVLAGVYNEQFF.

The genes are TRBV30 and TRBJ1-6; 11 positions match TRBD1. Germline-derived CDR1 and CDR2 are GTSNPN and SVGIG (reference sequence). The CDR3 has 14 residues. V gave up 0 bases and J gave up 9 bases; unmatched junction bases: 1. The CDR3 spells CAWSVGTGGSPLHF. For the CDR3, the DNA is TGTGCCTGGAGTGTAGGGACAGGGGGTTCACCCCTCCACTTT.

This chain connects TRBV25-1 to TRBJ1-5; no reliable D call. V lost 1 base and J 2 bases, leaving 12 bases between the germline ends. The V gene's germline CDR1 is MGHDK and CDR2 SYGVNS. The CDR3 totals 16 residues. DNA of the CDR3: TGTGCCAGCAGTGAATCCGGGAGTCGGGGCAATCAGCCCCAGCATTTT. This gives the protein CASSESGSRGNQPQHF. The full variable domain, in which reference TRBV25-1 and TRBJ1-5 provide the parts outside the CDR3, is EADIYQTPRYLVIGTGKKITLECSQTMGHDKMYWYQQDPGMELHLIHYSYGVNSTEKGDLSSESTVSRIRTEHFPLTLESARPSHTSQYLCASSESGSRGNQPQHFGDGTRLSIL.

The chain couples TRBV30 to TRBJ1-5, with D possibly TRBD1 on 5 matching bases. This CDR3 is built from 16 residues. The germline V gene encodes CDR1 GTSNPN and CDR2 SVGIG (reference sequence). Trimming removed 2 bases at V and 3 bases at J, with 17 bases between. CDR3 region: CAWSRVLGPTNQPQHF. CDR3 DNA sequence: TGTGCCTGGAGTAGGGTTTTGGGGCCGACCAATCAGCCCCAGCATTTT.

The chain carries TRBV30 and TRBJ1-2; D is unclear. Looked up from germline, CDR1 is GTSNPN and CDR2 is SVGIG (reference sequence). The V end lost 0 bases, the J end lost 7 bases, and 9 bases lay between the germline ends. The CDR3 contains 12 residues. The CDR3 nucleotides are TGTGCCTGGAGTGTACCCCCCGGTGGCTACACCTTC. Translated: CAWSVPPGGYTF.

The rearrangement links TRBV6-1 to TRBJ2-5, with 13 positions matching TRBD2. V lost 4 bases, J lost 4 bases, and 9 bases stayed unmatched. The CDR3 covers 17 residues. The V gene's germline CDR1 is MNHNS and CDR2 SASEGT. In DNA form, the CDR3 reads TGTGCCAGCAGTGGAGGACTAGCGGGGGTAATGTTAGAGACCCAGTACTTC. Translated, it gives CASSGGLAGVMLETQYF.